A selection of T cell receptor beta chains follows, all from one sample in a study of early T cells in non-severe SARS-CoV-2 infection. TCRdb recomputed calls from the 5' RACE reads with MiXCR, one row per CDR3 protein. The sample lists about 52,000 distinct CDR3 sequences, around 10% occurring once. Sequenced sample: whole blood. The source of these receptors is an adult who was a healthcare worker with PCR-confirmed SARS-CoV-2 infection or an uninfected control (not recorded which). Each CDR3 is given with its conserved first and last residue. D genes are given only for firm matches.

D: TRBD2; V: TRBV29-1; length: 15; CDR3: CSVGLAGVWADTQYF
D: -; V: TRBV4-3; length: 16; CDR3: CASSRARDFAYNEQFF
D: -; V: TRBV30; length: 16; CDR3: CAWSVGFGDGEYEQYF
D: -; V: TRBV6-2/TRBV6-3; length: 13; CDR3: CASSYRVRGEQFF
D: -; V: TRBV20-1; length: 15; CDR3: CSARDGAGFSTEAFF
D: TRBD2; V: TRBV7-2; length: 18; CDR3: CASSYHPGGGGLTDTQYF
D: -; V: TRBV12-2; length: 14; CDR3: CASRTNSGNQPQHF
D: -; V: TRBV25-1; length: 12; CDR3: CASSEGVWPQHF
D: -; V: TRBV28; length: 14; CDR3: CASTEQGATFPLHF
D: -; V: TRBV20-1; length: 15; CDR3: CSARSREAGGYGYTF
D: -; V: TRBV12-3/TRBV12-4; length: 19; CDR3: CASSLSPFLVGSSTYEQYF
D: TRBD2; V: TRBV10-2; length: 15; CDR3: CASVPSGENTGELFF
D: TRBD2; V: TRBV20-1; length: 12; CDR3: CSVSGADNEQFF
D: -; V: TRBV7-2; length: 15; CDR3: CASTPGAGLGNEQFF
D: -; V: TRBV9; length: 13; CDR3: CASSVHVNTEAFF
D: -; V: TRBV7-2; length: 15; CDR3: CASSLGTRAYNEQFF